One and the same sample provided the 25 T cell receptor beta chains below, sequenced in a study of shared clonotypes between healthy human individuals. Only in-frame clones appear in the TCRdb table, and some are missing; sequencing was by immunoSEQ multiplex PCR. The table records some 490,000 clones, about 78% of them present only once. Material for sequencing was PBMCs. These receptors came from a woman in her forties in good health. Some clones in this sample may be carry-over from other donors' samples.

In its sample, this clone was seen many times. In nucleotides, the CDR3 is TGTGCCAGCAGTTCCGCGGTCGAGCAGTACTTC. It is translated as CASSSAVEQYF. The chain recombines TRBV28 with TRBJ2-7, with no clear D. V lost 4 bases to trimming and J lost 6 bases, with 7 bases between them. Per germline, CDR1 MDHEN and CDR2 SYDVKM. The CDR3 length is 11 residues.

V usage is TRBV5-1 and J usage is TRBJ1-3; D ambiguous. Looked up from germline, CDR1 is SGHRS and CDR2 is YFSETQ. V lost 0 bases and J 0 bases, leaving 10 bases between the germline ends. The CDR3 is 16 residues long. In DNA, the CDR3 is TGCGCCAGCAGCTTGGGTTCCGCGGTCTCTGGAAACACCATATATTTT. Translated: CASSLGSAVSGNTIYF.

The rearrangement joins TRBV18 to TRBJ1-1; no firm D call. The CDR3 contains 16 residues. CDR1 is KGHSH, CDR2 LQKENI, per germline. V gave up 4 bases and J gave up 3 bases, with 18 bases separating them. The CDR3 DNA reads TGTGCCAGCTCACGACTTCCCCTCGTGATGGACACTGAAGCTTTCTTT. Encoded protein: CASSRLPLVMDTEAFF.

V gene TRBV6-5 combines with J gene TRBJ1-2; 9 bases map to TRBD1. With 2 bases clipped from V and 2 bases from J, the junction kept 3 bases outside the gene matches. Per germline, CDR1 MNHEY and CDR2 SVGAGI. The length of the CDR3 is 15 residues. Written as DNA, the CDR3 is TGTGCCAGCAGTTACCGGGGACAGGGAAACTATGGCTACACCTTC. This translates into CASSYRGQGNYGYTF.

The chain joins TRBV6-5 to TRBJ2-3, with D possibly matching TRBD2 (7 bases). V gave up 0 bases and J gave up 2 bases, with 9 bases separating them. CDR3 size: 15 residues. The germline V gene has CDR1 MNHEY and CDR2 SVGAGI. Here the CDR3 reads CASSYSGGLTDTQYF. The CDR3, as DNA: TGTGCCAGCAGTTACTCGGGGGGGCTCACAGATACGCAGTATTTT.

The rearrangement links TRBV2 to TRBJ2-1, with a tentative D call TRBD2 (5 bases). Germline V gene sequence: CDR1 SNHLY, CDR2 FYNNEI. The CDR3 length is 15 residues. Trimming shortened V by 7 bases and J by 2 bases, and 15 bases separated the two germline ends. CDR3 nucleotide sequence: TGTGCCAGCATCGAGTCTAGCTCACCCTACAATGAGCAGTTCTTC. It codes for CASIESSSPYNEQFF.

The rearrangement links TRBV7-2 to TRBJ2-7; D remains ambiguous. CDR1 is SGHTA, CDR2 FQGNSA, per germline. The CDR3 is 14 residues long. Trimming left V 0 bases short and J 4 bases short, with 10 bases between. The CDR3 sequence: CASSLAQGKYEQYF. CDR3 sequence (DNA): TGTGCCAGCAGCTTAGCTCAAGGGAAGTACGAGCAGTACTTC.

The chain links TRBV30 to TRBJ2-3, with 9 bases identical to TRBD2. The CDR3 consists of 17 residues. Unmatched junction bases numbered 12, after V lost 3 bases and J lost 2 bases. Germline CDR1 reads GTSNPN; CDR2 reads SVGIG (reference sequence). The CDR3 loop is CAWRGLAGNILTDTQYF. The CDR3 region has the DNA TGTGCCTGGAGAGGCCTAGCGGGGAATATCCTCACAGATACGCAGTATTTT.

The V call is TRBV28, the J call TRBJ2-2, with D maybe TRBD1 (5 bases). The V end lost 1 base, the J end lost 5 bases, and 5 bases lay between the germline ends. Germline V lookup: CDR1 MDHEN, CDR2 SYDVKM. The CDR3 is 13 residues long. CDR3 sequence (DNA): TGTGCCAGCAGTTTATACAGGACCGGGGAGCTGTTTTTT. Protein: CASSLYRTGELFF.

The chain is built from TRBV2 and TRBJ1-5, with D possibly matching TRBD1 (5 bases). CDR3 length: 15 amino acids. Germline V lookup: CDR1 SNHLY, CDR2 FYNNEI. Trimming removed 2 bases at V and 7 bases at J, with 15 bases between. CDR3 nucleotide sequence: TGTGCCAGCAGTGAATTTGCAGGGCAGGGCCAGCCCCAGCATTTT. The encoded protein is CASSEFAGQGQPQHF.

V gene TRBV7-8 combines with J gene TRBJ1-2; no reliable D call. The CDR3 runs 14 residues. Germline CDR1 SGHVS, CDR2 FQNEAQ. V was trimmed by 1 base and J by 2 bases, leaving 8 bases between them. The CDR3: CASSLEGTNYGYTF. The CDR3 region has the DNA TGTGCCAGCAGCTTAGAAGGAACCAACTATGGCTACACCTTC.

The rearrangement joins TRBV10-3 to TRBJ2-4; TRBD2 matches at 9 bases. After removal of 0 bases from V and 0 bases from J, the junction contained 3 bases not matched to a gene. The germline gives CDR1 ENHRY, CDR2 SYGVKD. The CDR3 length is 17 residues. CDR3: CAISESLAGIAKNIQYF. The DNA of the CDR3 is TGTGCCATCAGTGAGTCTCTAGCGGGGATAGCCAAAAACATTCAGTACTTC.

The CDR3 spells CASSLIAGTSNQPQHF. Written as DNA, the CDR3 is TGTGCCAGCAGTTTAATCGCGGGGACTAGCAATCAGCCCCAGCATTTT. This chain uses TRBV28 with TRBJ1-5; tentative D call: TRBD1 (5 bases). V shed 2 bases and J shed 0 bases, with 11 bases lying between them. This CDR3 spans 16 amino acids. Germline V CDR1 and CDR2: MDHEN, SYDVKM.

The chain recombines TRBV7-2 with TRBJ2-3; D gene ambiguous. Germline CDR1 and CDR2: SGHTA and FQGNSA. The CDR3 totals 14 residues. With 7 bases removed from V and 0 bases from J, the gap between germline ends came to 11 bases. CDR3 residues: CASKKGSSTDTQYF. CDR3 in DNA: TGTGCCAGCAAGAAGGGATCTAGCACAGATACGCAGTATTTT.

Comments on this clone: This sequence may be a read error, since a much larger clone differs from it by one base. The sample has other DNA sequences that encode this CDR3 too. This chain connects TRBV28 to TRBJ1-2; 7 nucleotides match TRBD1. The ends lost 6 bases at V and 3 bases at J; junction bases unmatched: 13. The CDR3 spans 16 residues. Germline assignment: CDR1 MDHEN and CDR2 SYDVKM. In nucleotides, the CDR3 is TGTGCCAGCAGATCCCTTAGGCAGGGGGTTTACTATGGCTACACCTTC. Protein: CASRSLRQGVYYGYTF.

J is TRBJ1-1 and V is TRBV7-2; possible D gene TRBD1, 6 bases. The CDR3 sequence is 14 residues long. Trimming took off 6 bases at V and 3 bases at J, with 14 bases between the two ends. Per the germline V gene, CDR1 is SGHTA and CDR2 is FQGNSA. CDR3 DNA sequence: TGTGCCAGCAGAAGGGACACTGGTGACACTGAAGCTTTCTTT. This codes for CASRRDTGDTEAFF.

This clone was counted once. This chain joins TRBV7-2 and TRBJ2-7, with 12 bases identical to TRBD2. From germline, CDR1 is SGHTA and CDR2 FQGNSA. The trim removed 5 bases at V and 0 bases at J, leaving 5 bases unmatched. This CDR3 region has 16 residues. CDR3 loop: CASSGTSGLLSYEQYF. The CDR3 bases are TGTGCCAGCAGCGGGACTAGCGGGCTACTCTCCTACGAGCAGTACTTC.

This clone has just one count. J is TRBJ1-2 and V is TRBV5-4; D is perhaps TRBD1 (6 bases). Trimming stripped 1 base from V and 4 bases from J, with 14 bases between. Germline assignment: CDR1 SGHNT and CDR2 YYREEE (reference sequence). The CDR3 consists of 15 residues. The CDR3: CASSLSRGASYGYTF. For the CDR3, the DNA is TGTGCCAGCAGCTTGTCGCGGGGGGCGAGCTATGGCTACACCTTC.

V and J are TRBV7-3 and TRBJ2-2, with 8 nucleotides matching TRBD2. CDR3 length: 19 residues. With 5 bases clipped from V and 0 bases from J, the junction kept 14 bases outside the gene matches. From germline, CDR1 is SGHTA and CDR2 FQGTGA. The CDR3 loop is CASSPSLRGEWANTGELFF. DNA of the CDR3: TGTGCCAGCAGCCCTTCGTTGCGGGGGGAGTGGGCGAACACCGGGGAGCTGTTTTTT. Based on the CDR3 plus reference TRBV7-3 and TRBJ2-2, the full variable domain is GAGVSQTPSNKVTEKGKYVELRCDPISGHTALYWYRQSLGQGPEFLIYFQGTGAADDSGLPNDRFFAVRPEGSVSTLKIQRTERGDSAVYLCASSPSLRGEWANTGELFFGEGSRLTVL.

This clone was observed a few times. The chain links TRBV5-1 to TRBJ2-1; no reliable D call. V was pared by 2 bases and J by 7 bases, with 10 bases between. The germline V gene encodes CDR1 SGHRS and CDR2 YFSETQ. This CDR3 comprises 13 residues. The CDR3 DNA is TGCGCCAGCAGCTTCTCAACTGAAAATGAGCAGTTCTTC. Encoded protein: CASSFSTENEQFF.

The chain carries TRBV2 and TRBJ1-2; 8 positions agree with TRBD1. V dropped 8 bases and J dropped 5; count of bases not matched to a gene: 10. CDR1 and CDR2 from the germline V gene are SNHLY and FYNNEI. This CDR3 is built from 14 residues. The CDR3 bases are TGTGCCAGCGAATTCATTCAGGGGGCTTATGGCTACACCTTC. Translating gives CASEFIQGAYGYTF.

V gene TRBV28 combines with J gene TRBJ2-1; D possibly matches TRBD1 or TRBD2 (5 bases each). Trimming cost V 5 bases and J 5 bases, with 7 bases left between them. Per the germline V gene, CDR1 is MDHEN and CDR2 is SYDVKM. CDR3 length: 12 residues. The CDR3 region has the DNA TGTGCCAGCAGTCTGGGGGACAATGAGCAGTTCTTC. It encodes CASSLGDNEQFF.

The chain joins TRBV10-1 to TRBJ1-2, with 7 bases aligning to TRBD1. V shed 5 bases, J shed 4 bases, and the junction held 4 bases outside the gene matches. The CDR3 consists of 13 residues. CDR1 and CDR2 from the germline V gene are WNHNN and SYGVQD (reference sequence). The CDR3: CASSRTGTYGYTF. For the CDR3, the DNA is TGCGCCAGCAGTAGGACAGGTACCTATGGCTACACCTTC.

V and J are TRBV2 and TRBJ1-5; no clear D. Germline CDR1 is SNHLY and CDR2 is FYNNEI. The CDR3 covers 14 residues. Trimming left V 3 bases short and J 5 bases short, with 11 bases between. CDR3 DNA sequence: TGTGCCAGCAGTGATTGGGAGGCGGATCAGCCCCAGCATTTT. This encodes CASSDWEADQPQHF. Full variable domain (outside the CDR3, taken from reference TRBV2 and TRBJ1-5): EPEVTQTPSHQVTQMGQEVILRCVPISNHLYFYWYRQILGQKVEFLVSFYNNEISEKSEIFDDQFSVERPDGSNFTLKIRSTKLEDSAMYFCASSDWEADQPQHFGDGTRLSIL.

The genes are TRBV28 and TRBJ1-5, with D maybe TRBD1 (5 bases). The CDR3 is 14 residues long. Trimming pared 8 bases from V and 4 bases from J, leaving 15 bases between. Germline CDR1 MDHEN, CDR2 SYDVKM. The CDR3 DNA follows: TGTGCCAGCTCCAGAGCGGGGGTAAATCAGCCCCAGCATTTT. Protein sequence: CASSRAGVNQPQHF.